These 17 T cell receptor beta chains were sequenced from one sample in a study of T cells in Graves' hyperthyroidism and ophthalmopathy. Amplification of TCR beta CDR3 regions used RNA as the template. HTBI primers drove first-round RT-PCR of the TCR CDR3. TCRdb recomputed calls from the multiplex PCR reads with MiXCR, one row per CDR3 protein. Of 40,000 or so distinct CDR3 sequences listed, around half are singletons. Sequences were obtained from blood. The receptors originated from a woman in her 50s with Graves' hyperthyroidism that later progressed to Graves' ophthalmopathy.

Concerning this clonotype: Since a much larger clone is just one base distant, this may be a read error. The chain carries TRBV6-6 and TRBJ1-1, with 8 bases matching TRBD1. Germline lookup yields CDR1 MNHNY and CDR2 SVGAGI (reference sequence). The CDR3 runs to 15 residues. The CDR3 is CASRYQGAGRTEACF. CDR3 nucleotides: TGTGCCAGCAGGTATCAGGGGGCAGGAAGGACTGAAGCTTGCTTT.

About this clonotype itself: One end of the junction does not line up with germline, which may come from a read error. In DNA form, the CDR3 reads TGTGCCAGCAGTCGACCAGCGGGGACGGGGTATGGCAACACCTTC. Translation: CASSRPAGTGYGNTF. The chain is built from TRBV12-3 or TRBV12-4 and TRBJ1-2, with D possibly TRBD1 on 5 matching bases. The CDR3 runs 15 residues.

This chain uses TRBV5-1 with TRBJ1-2; unclear D gene. Germline assignment: CDR1 SGHRS and CDR2 YFSETQ. CDR3 length: 14 amino acids. Trimming stripped 5 bases from V and 3 bases from J, with 14 bases between. The CDR3 DNA sequence: TGCGCCAGCAGTCCACGGGGTTCTTACTATGGCTACACCTTC. It yields the protein CASSPRGSYYGYTF. Combining the CDR3 with reference TRBV5-1 and TRBJ1-2 gives the whole variable domain KAGVTQTPRYLIKTRGQQVTLSCSPISGHRSVSWYQQTPGQGLQFLFEYFSETQRNKGNFPGRFSGRQFSNSRSEMNVSTLELGDSALYLCASSPRGSYYGYTFGSGTRLTVV.

DNA of the CDR3: TGTGCCAGCTCACCACCGAATCGGGAGGGTAATGAGCAGTTCTTC. Translated, it gives CASSPPNREGNEQFF. This rearrangement joins TRBV24-1 to TRBJ2-1, with 8 bases matching TRBD2. The CDR3 is 15 residues long. The V gene's germline CDR1 is KGHDR and CDR2 SFDVKD. V gave up 11 bases and J gave up 7 bases; unmatched junction bases: 15.

This clonotype was detected only once. The chain couples TRBV11-2 to TRBJ2-1; 11 bases fit TRBD2. The V gene's germline CDR1 is SGHAT and CDR2 FQNNGV. J gave up 5 bases and V 5 bases, and 2 bases lay outside the gene matches. The CDR3 has 14 amino acids. DNA for the CDR3: TGTGCCAGCAGCCCGGGACTAGCGGACAATGAGCAGTTCTTC. As protein: CASSPGLADNEQFF.

V usage is TRBV9 and J usage is TRBJ1-1; D is ambiguous. CDR3 length: 15 amino acids. Per germline, CDR1 SGDLS and CDR2 YYNGEE. Trimming pared 0 bases from V and 5 bases from J, leaving 14 bases between. The CDR3 DNA follows: TGTGCCAGCAGCGTAGGACTACGGCTGGAGACTGAAGCTTTCTTT. Translated, it gives CASSVGLRLETEAFF.

This clonotype has a count of ten or more. The chain couples TRBV11-2 to TRBJ2-3; D unresolved. CDR1 is SGHAT, CDR2 FQNNGV, per germline. The V end lost 3 bases, the J end lost 2 bases, and 15 bases lay between the germline ends. The CDR3 length is 16 residues. Here the CDR3 reads CASSLYTGFLTDTQYF. DNA of the CDR3: TGTGCCAGCAGCTTGTATACCGGGTTTCTCACAGATACGCAGTATTTT.

In its sample, this clonotype was seen many times. The chain carries TRBV7-9 and TRBJ2-7, with D perhaps being TRBD1 or TRBD2 (5 bases each). The CDR3 length is 19 residues. Germline assignment: CDR1 SEHNR and CDR2 FQNEAQ (reference sequence). The V and J ends lost 5 bases and 3 bases respectively, with 29 bases between them. Here the CDR3 reads CASSPDFLKLRWGIYEQYF. The DNA of the CDR3 is TGTGCCAGCAGCCCCGACTTCCTCAAACTTCGCTGGGGGATCTACGAGCAGTACTTC. The variable domain in full, completed from reference TRBV7-9 and TRBJ2-7, reads DTGVSQNPRHKITKRGQNVTFRCDPISEHNRLYWYRQTLGQGPEFLTYFQNEAQLEKSRLLSDRFSAERPKGSFSTLEIQRTEQGDSAMYLCASSPDFLKLRWGIYEQYFGPGTRLTVT.

This clonotype was found many times. The chain joins TRBV6-1 to TRBJ2-2; TRBD2 might be the D (6 bases). Germline CDR1 and CDR2: MNHNS and SASEGT. The V gene lost 5 bases and the J gene lost 0 bases, with 13 bases spanning the gap. This CDR3 region has 16 residues. The CDR3 bases are TGTGCCAGCAGTAAGAAGCGGGCTACGAACACCGGGGAGCTGTTTTTT. Its protein product is CASSKKRATNTGELFF.

The chain combines TRBV7-2 with TRBJ2-7; TRBD1 matches at 9 bases. The junction had 3 bases not matched to a gene; V was cut back by 1 base and J by 2 bases. Germline assignment: CDR1 SGHTA and CDR2 FQGNSA. The CDR3 runs to 15 residues. The CDR3 DNA is TGTGCCAGCAGCTTAGTGGGACAGGGACCCTACGAGCAGTACTTC. Its protein is CASSLVGQGPYEQYF.

The chain employs TRBV9 and TRBJ1-6; D is ambiguous. CDR1 SGDLS and CDR2 YYNGEE come from the germline V gene. The CDR3 spans 17 residues. The germline V and J ends were trimmed by 0 bases and 10 bases, with 20 bases remaining between them. CDR3 region: CASSVEKRETGGSPLHF. The CDR3 bases are TGTGCCAGCAGCGTAGAGAAACGGGAAACCGGAGGGTCACCCCTCCACTTT.

The table lists this clonotype with many counts. The V call is TRBV10-3, the J call TRBJ1-4; 8 bases map to TRBD1. Germline-derived CDR1 and CDR2 are ENHRY and SYGVKD. Trimming removed 3 bases from V and 7 bases from J; junction bases left unmatched: 7. The CDR3 has 15 residues. The CDR3 DNA sequence: TGTGCCATCAGTGATCCCGGGACAGGTCTTGAAAAACTGTTTTTT. Amino acid sequence: CAISDPGTGLEKLFF.

The sample holds many counts of this clonotype. The chain links TRBV7-9 to TRBJ2-7; 8 positions match TRBD2. This CDR3 has 14 amino acids. In germline, CDR1 is SEHNR, CDR2 FQNEAQ (reference sequence). V was clipped by 0 bases and J by 7 bases; unmatched bases: 5. The CDR3 bases are TGTGCCAGCAGCTTAGCTGGGACTAGTGTTGAGCAGTACTTC. Amino acid sequence: CASSLAGTSVEQYF.

In nucleotides, the CDR3 is TGTGCCAGCAGTGCTAGACCAAGGACAGGGGCCGCACAAGAGACCCAGTACTTC. Its translation: CASSARPRTGAAQETQYF. The chain is built from TRBV2 and TRBJ2-5, with 9 bases identical to TRBD1. The germline CDR1 and CDR2 sequences are SNHLY and FYNNEI. This CDR3 region has 18 residues. V shed 4 bases, J shed 2 bases, and the junction held 14 bases outside the gene matches. The full variable domain, its missing parts supplied by reference TRBV2 and TRBJ2-5, is EPEVTQTPSHQVTQMGQEVILRCVPISNHLYFYWYRQILGQKVEFLVSFYNNEISEKSEIFDDQFSVERPDGSNFTLKIRSTKLEDSAMYFCASSARPRTGAAQETQYFGPGTRLLVL.

This chain links TRBV5-6 with TRBJ2-7; tentatively, D is TRBD2 (6 bases). The germline V gene encodes CDR1 SGHDT and CDR2 YYEEEE. This CDR3 has 12 amino acids. The V end lost 8 bases, the J end lost 4 bases, and 13 bases lay between the germline ends. Written as DNA, the CDR3 is TGTGCCAGTAGTACTGCGGGGTACGAGCAGTACTTC. Its translation: CASSTAGYEQYF.

This clonotype appeared many times. CDR3 DNA sequence: TGCGCCAGCAGCCAGTCCGGTTCTCAGGAGGGGTGGCCCCAGCATTTT. Encoded protein: CASSQSGSQEGWPQHF. The V call is TRBV4-1, the J call TRBJ1-5, with D possibly TRBD1 on 5 matching bases. The germline V gene has CDR1 MGHRA and CDR2 YSYEKL. The CDR3 has 16 residues. Deletions cut 3 bases from V and 9 bases from J, with 21 bases between.

Comment on this clonotype: At one of its ends the junction is not consistent with the germline gene, which may arise from a read error. The CDR3 sequence is CASSQAGGLSYNEQSF. The CDR3 DNA is TGTGCCAGCAGCCAAGCGGGCGGGTTATCCTACAATGAGCAGTCCTTC. V usage is TRBV14 and J usage is TRBJ2-1; perhaps TRBD2 as D (5 bases). This CDR3 is built from 16 residues. Germline V gene sequence: CDR1 SGHDN, CDR2 FVKESK.